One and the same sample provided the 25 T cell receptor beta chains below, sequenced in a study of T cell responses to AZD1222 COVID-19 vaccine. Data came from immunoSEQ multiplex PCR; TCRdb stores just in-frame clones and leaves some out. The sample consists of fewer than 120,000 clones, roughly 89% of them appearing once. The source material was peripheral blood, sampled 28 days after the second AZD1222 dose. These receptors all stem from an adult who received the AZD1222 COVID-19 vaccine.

Written as DNA, the CDR3 is TGTGCCAGTAGTACAGGGGCCTTCTCTGGAAACACCATATATTTT. This encodes CASSTGAFSGNTIYF. The chain uses TRBV19 and TRBJ1-3; TRBD1 is a possible D gene (6 bases). Trimming took off 4 bases at V and 0 bases at J, with 10 bases between the two ends. The V gene's germline CDR1 is LNHDA and CDR2 SQIVND (reference sequence). The CDR3 covers 15 residues.

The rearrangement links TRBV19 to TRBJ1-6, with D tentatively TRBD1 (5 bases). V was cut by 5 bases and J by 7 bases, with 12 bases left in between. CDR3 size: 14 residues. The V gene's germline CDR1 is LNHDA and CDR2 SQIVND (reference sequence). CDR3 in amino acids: CASSRRDVNSPLHF. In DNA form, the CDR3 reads TGTGCCAGTAGTCGGCGGGACGTCAATTCACCCCTCCACTTT.

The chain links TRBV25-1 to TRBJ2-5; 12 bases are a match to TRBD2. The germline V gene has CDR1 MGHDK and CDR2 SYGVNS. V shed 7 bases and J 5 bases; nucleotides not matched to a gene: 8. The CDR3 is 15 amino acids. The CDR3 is CASTSRTSGEETQYF. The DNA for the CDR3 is TGTGCCAGCACTTCAAGGACTAGCGGGGAGGAGACCCAGTACTTC.

Here the CDR3 reads CASGSLNLNTEAFF. The CDR3 DNA is TGTGCCAGCGGGAGCCTTAACTTGAACACTGAAGCTTTCTTT. The chain uses TRBV6-5 and TRBJ1-1, with D hard to call. The germline V gene has CDR1 MNHEY and CDR2 SVGAGI. This CDR3 region has 14 residues. Trimming shortened V by 8 bases and J by 0 bases, and 13 bases separated the two germline ends.

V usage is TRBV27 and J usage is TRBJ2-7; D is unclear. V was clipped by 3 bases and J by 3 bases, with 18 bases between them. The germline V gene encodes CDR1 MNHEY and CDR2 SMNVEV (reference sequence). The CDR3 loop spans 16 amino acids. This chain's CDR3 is CASSFRVGLGNYEQYF. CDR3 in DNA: TGTGCCAGCAGTTTTCGGGTTGGGCTAGGTAACTACGAGCAGTACTTC.

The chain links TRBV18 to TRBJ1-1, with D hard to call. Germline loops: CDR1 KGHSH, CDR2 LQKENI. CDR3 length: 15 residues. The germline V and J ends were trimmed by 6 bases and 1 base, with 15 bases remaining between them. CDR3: CASSPAVVRNTEAFF. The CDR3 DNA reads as TGTGCCAGCTCTCCAGCTGTTGTCAGGAACACTGAAGCTTTCTTT.

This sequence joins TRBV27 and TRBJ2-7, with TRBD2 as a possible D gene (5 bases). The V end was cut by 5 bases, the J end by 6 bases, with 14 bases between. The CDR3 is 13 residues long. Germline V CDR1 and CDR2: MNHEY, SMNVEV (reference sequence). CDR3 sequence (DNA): TGTGCCAGCAGTAGGCTCGAGGGTTCCGAGCAGTACTTC. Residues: CASSRLEGSEQYF.

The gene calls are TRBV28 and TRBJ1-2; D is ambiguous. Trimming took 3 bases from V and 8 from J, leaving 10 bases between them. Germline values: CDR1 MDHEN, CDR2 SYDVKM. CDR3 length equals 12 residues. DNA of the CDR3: TGTGCCAGCAGTTTTTCCTTCAGGGGCTACACCTTC. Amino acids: CASSFSFRGYTF.

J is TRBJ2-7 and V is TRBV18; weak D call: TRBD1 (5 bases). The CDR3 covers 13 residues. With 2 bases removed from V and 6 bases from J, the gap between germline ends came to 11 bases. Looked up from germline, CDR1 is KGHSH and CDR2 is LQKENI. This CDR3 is CASSPSAGPEQYF. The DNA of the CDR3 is TGTGCCAGCTCACCATCAGCAGGGCCCGAGCAGTACTTC.

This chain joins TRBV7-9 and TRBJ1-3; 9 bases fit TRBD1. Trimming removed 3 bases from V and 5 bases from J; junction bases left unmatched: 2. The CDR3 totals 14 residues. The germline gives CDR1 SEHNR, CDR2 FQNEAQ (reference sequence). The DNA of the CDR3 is TGTGCCAGCAGCTTGACAGGGGGTAGAAACACCATATATTTT. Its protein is CASSLTGGRNTIYF.

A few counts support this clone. The CDR3 nucleotides read TGTGCCAGCAGCCCAAGCAGTAGGACCGGGGAGACCCAGTACTTC. Translated: CASSPSSRTGETQYF. The genes are TRBV7-9 and TRBJ2-5, with unresolved D. The CDR3 runs 15 residues. Germline values: CDR1 SEHNR, CDR2 FQNEAQ (reference sequence). Trimming pared 5 bases from V and 5 bases from J, leaving 18 bases between.

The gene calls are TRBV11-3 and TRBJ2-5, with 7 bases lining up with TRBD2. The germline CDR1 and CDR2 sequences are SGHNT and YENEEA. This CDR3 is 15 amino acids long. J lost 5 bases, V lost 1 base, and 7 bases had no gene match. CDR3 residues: CASSLGGLLSETQYF. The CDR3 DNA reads TGTGCCAGCAGCTTAGGGGGACTATTGTCGGAGACCCAGTACTTC.

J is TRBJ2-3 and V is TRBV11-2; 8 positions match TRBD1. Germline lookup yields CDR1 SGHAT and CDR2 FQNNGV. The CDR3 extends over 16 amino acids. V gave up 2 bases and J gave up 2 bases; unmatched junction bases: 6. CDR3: CASSLQGAGNTDTQYF. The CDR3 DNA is TGTGCCAGCAGCTTACAGGGGGCGGGGAACACAGATACGCAGTATTTT. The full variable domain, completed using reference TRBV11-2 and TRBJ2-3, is EAGVAQSPRYKIIEKRQSVAFWCNPISGHATLYWYQQILGQGPKLLIQFQNNGVVDDSQLPKDRFSAERLKGVDSTLKIQPAKLEDSAVYLCASSLQGAGNTDTQYFGPGTRLTVL.

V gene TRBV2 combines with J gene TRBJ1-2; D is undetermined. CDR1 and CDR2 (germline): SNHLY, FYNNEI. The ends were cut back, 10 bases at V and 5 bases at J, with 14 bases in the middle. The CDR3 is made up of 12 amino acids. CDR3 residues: CATYAGFYGYTF. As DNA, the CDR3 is TGTGCCACCTACGCCGGGTTTTATGGCTACACCTTC.

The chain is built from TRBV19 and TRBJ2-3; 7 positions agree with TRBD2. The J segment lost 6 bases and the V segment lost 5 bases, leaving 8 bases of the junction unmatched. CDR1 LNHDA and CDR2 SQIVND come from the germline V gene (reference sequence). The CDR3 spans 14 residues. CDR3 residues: CASSVVAGGDTQYF. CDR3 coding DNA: TGTGCCAGTAGTGTGGTAGCGGGTGGTGATACGCAGTATTTT.

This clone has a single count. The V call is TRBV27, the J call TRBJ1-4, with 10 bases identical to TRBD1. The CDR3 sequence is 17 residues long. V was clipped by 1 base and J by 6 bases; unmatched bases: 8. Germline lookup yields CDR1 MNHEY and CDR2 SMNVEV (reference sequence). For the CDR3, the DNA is TGTGCCAGCAGTTTATTACCGAGCGGGACAGGGGATGAAAAACTGTTTTTT. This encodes CASSLLPSGTGDEKLFF.

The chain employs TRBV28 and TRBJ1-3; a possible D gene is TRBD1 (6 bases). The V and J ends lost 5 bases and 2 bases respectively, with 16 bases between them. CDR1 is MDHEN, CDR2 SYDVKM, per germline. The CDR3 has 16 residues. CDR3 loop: CASSQPQGGAGNTIYF. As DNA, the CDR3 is TGTGCCAGCAGTCAACCACAGGGAGGGGCTGGAAACACCATATATTTT.

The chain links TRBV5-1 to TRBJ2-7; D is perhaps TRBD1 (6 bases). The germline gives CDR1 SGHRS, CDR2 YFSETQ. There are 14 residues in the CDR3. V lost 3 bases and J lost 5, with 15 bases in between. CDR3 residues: CASSSQGIRDEQYF. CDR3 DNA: TGCGCCAGCAGCTCACAGGGTATTAGAGACGAGCAGTACTTC. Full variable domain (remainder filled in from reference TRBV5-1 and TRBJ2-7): KAGVTQTPRYLIKTRGQQVTLSCSPISGHRSVSWYQQTPGQGLQFLFEYFSETQRNKGNFPGRFSGRQFSNSRSEMNVSTLELGDSALYLCASSSQGIRDEQYFGPGTRLTVT.

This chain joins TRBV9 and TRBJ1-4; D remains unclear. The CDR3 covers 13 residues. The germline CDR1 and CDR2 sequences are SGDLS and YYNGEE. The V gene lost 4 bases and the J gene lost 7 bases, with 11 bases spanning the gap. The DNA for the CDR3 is TGTGCCAGCAGCCCCGGGCAGGCTGAAAAACTGTTTTTT. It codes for CASSPGQAEKLFF.

The CDR3 spells CASSLTFRGTGYTF. CDR3 nucleotides: TGTGCCAGCAGCTTAACGTTTCGGGGGACTGGCTACACCTTC. The V call is TRBV7-3, the J call TRBJ1-2, with D possibly being TRBD1 (5 bases). CDR1 SGHTA and CDR2 FQGTGA come from the germline V gene. The CDR3 totals 14 residues. The germline V and J ends were trimmed by 0 bases and 7 bases, with 12 bases remaining between them.

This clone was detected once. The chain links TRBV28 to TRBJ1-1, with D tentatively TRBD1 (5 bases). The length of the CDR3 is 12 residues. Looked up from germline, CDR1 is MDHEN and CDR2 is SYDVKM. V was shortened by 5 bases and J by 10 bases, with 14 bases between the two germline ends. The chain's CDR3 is CASSAGTRGAFF. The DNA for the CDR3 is TGTGCCAGCAGTGCCGGGACCAGAGGAGCTTTCTTT.

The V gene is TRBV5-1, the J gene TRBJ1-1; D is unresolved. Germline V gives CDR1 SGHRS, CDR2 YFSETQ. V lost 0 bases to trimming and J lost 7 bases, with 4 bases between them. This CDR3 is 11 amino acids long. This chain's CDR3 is CASSLGDEAFF. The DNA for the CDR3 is TGCGCCAGCAGCTTGGGAGATGAAGCTTTCTTT.

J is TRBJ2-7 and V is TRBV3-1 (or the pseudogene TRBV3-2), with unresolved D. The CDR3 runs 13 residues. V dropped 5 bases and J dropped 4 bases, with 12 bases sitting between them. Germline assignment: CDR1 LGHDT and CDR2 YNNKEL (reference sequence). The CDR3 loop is CASSIGRIYEQYF. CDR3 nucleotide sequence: TGTGCCAGCAGCATCGGAAGGATATACGAGCAGTACTTC.

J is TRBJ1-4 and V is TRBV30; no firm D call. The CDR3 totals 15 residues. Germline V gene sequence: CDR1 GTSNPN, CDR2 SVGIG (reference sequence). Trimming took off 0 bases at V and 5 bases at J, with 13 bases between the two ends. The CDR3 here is CAWSVFWASNEKLFF. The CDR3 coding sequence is TGTGCCTGGAGTGTATTCTGGGCTTCCAATGAAAAACTGTTTTTT.

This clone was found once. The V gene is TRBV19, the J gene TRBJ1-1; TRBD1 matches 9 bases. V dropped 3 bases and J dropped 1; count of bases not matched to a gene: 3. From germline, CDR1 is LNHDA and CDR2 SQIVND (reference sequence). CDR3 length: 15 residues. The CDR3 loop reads CASSIRGQGNTEAFF. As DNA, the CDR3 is TGTGCCAGTAGTATCAGGGGACAGGGGAACACTGAAGCTTTCTTT. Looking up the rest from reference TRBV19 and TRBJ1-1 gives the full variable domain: DGGITQSPKYLFRKEGQNVTLSCEQNLNHDAMYWYRQDPGQGLRLIYYSQIVNDFQKGDIAEGYSVSREKKESFPLTVTSAQKNPTAFYLCASSIRGQGNTEAFFGQGTRLTVV.